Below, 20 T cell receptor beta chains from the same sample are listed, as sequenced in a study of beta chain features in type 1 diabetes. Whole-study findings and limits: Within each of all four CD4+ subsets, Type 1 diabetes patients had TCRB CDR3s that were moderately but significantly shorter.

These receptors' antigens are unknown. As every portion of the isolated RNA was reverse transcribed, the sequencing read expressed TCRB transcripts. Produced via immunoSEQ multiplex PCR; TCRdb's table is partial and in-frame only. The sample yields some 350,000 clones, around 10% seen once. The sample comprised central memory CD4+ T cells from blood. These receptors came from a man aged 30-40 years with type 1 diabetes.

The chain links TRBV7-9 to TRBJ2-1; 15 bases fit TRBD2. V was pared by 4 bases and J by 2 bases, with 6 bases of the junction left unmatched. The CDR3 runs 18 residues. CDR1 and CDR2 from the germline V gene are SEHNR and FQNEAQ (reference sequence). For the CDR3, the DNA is TGTGCCAGCAGCTCCGGGACTAGCGGGAGGCCCGCCTACAATGAGCAGTTCTTC. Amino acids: CASSSGTSGRPAYNEQFF.

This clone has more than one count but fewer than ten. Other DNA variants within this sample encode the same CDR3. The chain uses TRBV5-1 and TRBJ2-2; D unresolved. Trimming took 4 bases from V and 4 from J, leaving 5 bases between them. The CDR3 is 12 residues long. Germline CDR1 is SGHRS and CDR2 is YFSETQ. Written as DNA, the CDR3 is TGCGCCAGCAGCCTTAGCACCGGGGAGCTGTTTTTT. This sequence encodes CASSLSTGELFF.

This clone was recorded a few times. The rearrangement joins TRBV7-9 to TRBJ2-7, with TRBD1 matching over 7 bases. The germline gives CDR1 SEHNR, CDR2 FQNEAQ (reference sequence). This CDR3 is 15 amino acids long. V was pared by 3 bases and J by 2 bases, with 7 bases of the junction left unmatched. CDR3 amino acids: CASSLVFQGAYEQYF. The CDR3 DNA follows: TGTGCCAGCAGCTTGGTTTTCCAGGGGGCCTACGAGCAGTACTTC.

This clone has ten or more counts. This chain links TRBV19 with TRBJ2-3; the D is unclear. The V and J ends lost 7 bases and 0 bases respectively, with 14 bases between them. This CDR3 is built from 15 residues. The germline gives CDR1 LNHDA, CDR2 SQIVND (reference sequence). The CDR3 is CASTRSPYSTDTQYF. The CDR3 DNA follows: TGTGCCAGTACCCGGTCACCCTATAGCACAGATACGCAGTATTTT.

This CDR3 is CASRLTGNRYNEQFF. The CDR3 DNA reads as TGTGCCAGCAGATTAACAGGGAACAGATACAATGAGCAGTTCTTC. The rearrangement joins TRBV28 to TRBJ2-1, with D possibly TRBD1 on 6 matching bases. The length of the CDR3 is 15 residues. Germline CDR1 is MDHEN and CDR2 is SYDVKM. V was trimmed by 6 bases and J by 4 bases, leaving 16 bases between them.

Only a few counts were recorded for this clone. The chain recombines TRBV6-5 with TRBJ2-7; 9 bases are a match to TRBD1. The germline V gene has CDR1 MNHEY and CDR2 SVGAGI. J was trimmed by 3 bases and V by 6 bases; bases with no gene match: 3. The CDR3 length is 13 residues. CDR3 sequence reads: CASRPGQGYEQYF. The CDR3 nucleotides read TGTGCCAGCAGACCGGGACAGGGCTACGAGCAGTACTTC.

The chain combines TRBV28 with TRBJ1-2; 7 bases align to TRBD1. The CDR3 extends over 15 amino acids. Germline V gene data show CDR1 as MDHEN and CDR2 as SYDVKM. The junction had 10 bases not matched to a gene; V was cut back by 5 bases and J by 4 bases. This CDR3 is CASSPSGTETYGYTF. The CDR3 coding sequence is TGTGCCAGCAGTCCATCCGGGACAGAAACCTATGGCTACACCTTC.

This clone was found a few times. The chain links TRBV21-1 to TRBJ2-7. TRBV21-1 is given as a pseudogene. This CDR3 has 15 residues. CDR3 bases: TGTGCCAGCAGCAAAGAAGGGAAAAAGCCCTACGAGCAGTACTTC. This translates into CASSKEGKKPYEQYF.

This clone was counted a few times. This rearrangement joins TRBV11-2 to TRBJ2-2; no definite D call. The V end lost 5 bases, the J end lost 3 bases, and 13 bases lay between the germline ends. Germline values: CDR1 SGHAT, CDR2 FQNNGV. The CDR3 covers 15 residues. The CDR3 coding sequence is TGTGCCAGCAGCCAAGCCTCGCAGTACACCGGGGAGCTGTTTTTT. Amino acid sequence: CASSQASQYTGELFF. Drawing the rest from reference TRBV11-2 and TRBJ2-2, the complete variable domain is EAGVAQSPRYKIIEKRQSVAFWCNPISGHATLYWYQQILGQGPKLLIQFQNNGVVDDSQLPKDRFSAERLKGVDSTLKIQPAKLEDSAVYLCASSQASQYTGELFFGEGSRLTVL.

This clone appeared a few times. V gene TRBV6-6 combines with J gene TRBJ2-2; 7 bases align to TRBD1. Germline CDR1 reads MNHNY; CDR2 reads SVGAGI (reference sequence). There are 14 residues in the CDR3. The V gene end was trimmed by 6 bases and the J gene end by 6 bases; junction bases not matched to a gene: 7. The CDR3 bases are TGTGCCAGCAGGGAGACAGGGTCAGCCGGGGAGCTGTTTTTT. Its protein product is CASRETGSAGELFF.

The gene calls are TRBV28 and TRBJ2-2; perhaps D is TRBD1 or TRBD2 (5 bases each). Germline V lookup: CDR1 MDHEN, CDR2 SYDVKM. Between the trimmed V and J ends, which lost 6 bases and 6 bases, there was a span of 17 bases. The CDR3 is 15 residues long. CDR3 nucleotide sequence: TGTGCCAGCAGGGCATCCCTAGGGGACGCCGGGGAGCTGTTTTTT. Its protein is CASRASLGDAGELFF.

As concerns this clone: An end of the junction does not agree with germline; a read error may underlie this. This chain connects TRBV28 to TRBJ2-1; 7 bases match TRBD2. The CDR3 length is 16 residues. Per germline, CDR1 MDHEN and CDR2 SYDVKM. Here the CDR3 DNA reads TGTGCCGGCAGTCTATGGGGAGGGAGCTCCTACAATGAGCAGTTCTTC. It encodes CAGSLWGGSSYNEQFF.

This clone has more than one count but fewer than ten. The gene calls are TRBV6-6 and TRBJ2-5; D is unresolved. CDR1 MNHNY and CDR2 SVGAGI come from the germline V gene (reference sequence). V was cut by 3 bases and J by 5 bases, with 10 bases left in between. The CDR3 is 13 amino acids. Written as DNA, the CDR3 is TGTGCCAGCAGTTATAGGTTCTTTGAGACCCAGTACTTC. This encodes CASSYRFFETQYF.

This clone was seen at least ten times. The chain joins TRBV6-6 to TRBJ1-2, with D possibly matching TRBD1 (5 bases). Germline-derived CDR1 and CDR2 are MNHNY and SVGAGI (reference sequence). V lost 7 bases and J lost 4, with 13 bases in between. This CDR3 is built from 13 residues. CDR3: CASTTTVAYGYTF. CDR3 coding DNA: TGTGCCAGCACCACGACAGTCGCCTATGGCTACACCTTC.

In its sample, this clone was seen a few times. CDR3: CASSAIPGQQHQPQHF. As DNA, the CDR3 is TGTGCCAGCAGTGCAATACCGGGACAGCAACATCAGCCCCAGCATTTT. The chain couples TRBV28 to TRBJ1-5; 7 bases fit TRBD1. Germline V gene lookup returns CDR1 MDHEN and CDR2 SYDVKM. Unmatched junction bases numbered 12, after V lost 5 bases and J lost 5 bases. This CDR3 comprises 16 residues.

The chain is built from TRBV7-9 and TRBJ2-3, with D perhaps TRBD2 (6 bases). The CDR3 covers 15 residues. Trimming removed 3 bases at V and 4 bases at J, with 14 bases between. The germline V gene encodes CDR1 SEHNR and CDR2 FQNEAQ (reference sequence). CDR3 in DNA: TGTGCCAGCAGCTTCATGCGGGGCGGGGCAGATACGCAGTATTTT. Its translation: CASSFMRGGADTQYF.

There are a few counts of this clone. The CDR3 region has the DNA TGTGCCAGCAGCCGGACGGAGAGCACAGATACGCAGTATTTT. Translating it yields CASSRTESTDTQYF. The rearrangement joins TRBV25-1 to TRBJ2-3; no clear D gene. The V end was cut by 6 bases, the J end by 0 bases, with 10 bases between. This CDR3 comprises 14 residues. Germline CDR1 is MGHDK and CDR2 is SYGVNS.

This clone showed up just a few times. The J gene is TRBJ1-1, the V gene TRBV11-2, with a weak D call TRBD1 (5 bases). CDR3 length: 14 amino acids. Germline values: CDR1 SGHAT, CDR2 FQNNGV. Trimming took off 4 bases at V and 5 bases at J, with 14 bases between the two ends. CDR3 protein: CASSSPLRGTEAFF. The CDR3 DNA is TGTGCCAGCAGCTCACCTCTAAGGGGAACTGAAGCTTTCTTT.

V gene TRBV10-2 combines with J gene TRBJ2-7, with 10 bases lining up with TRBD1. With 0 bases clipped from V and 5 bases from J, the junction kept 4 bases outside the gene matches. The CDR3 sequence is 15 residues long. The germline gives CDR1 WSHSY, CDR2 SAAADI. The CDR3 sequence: CASSESGTGEDEQYF. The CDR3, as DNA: TGCGCCAGCAGTGAGTCGGGGACAGGGGAGGACGAGCAGTACTTC.

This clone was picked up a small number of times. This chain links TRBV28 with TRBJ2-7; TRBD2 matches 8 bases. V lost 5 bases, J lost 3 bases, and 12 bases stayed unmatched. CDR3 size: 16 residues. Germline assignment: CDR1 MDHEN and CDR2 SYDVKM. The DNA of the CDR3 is TGTGCCAGCAGTACTAGCGGCTTAACATCCTACTACGAGCAGTACTTC. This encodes CASSTSGLTSYYEQYF.